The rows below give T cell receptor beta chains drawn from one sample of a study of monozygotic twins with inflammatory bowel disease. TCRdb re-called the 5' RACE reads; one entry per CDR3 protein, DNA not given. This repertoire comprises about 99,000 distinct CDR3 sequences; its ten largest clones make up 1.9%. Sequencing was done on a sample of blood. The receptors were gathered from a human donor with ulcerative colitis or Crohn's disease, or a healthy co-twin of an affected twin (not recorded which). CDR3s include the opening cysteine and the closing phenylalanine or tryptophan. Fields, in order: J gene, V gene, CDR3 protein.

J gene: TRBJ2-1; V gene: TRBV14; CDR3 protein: CASSQGIFNEQFF
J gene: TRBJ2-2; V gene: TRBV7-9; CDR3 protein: CASRAGTGGAGELFF
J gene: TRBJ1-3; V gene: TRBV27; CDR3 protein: CASSLWGGRGSGNTIYF
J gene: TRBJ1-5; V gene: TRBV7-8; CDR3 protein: CAISLAQDSQPQHF
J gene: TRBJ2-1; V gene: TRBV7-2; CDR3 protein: CASSLSASGGVEQFF
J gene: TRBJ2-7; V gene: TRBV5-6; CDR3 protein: CASSWSQFYEQYF
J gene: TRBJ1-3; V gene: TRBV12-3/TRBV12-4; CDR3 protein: CASSFDRGTGNTIYF
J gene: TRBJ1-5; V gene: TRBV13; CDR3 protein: CASSPGGIGPQHF
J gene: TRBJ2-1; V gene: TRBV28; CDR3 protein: CASSTLGGSVLRNEQFF
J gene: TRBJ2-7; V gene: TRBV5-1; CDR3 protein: CASRIIAGSSYEQYF